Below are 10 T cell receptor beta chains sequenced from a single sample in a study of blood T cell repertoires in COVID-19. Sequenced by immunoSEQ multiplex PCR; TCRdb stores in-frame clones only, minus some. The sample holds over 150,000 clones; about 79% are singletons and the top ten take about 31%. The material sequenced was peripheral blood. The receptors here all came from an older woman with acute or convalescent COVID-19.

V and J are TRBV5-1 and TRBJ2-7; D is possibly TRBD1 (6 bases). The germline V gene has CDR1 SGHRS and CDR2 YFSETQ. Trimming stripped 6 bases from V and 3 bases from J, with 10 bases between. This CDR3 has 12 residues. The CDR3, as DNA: TGCGCCAGCAATCGGGACAACTACGAGCAGTACTTC. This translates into CASNRDNYEQYF.

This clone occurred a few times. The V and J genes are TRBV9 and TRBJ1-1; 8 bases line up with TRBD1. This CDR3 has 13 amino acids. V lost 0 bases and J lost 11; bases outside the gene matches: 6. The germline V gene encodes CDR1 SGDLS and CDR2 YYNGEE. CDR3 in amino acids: CASSVVDRAIAFF. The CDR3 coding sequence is TGTGCCAGCAGCGTAGTGGACAGGGCTATTGCTTTCTTT.

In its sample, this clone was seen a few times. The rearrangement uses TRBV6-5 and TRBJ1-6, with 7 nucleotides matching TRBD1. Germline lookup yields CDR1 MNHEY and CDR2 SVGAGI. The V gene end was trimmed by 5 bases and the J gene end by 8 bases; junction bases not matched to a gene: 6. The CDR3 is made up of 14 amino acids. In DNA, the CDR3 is TGTGCCAGCAGTACGACAGGGATGGATTCACCCCTCCACTTT. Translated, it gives CASSTTGMDSPLHF.

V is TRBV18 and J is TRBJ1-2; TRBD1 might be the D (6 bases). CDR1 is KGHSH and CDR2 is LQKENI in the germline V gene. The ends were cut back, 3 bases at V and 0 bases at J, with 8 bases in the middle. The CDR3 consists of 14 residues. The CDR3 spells CASSPDSSNYGYTF. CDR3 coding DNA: TGTGCCAGCTCACCGGACAGTTCTAACTATGGCTACACCTTC.

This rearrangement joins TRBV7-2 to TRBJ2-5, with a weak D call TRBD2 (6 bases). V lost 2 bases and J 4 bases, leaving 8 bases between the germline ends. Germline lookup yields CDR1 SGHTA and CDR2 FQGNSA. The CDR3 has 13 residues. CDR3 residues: CASSLSGGETQYF. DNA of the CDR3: TGTGCCAGCAGCTTATCCGGGGGAGAGACCCAGTACTTC.

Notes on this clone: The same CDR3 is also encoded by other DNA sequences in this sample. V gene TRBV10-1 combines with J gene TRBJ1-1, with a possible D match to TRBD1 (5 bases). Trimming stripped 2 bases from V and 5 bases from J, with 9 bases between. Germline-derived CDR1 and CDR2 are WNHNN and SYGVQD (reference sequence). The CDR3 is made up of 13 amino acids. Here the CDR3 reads CASSEGRGTEAFF. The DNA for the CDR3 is TGCGCCAGCAGTGAGGGAAGGGGAACTGAAGCTTTCTTT.

The CDR3 protein is CASSIRSRGAHEQYF. The CDR3 coding sequence is TGTGCCAGTAGTATAAGGAGCAGGGGGGCCCACGAGCAGTACTTC. V usage is TRBV19 and J usage is TRBJ2-7; D may be TRBD1 (7 bases). The CDR3 extends over 15 amino acids. Between the trimmed V and J ends, which lost 2 bases and 5 bases, there was a span of 16 bases. CDR1 is LNHDA and CDR2 is SQIVND in the germline V gene (reference sequence).

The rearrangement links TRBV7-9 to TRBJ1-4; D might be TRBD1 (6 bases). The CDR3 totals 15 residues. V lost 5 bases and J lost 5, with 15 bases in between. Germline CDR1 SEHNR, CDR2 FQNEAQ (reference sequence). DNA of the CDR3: TGTGCCAGCAGCCTCCGGGACACTTCGAATGAAAAACTGTTTTTT. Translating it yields CASSLRDTSNEKLFF. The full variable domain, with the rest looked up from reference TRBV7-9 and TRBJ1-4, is DTGVSQNPRHKITKRGQNVTFRCDPISEHNRLYWYRQTLGQGPEFLTYFQNEAQLEKSRLLSDRFSAERPKGSFSTLEIQRTEQGDSAMYLCASSLRDTSNEKLFFGSGTQLSVL.

The CDR3 spells CASSQTGYDEKLFF. The CDR3 nucleotides are TGCGCCAGCAGCCAAACAGGGTACGATGAAAAACTGTTTTTT. The chain combines TRBV4-1 with TRBJ1-4, with a possible D match to TRBD1 (6 bases). CDR1 is MGHRA and CDR2 is YSYEKL in the germline V gene. This CDR3 is built from 14 residues. V was pared by 2 bases and J by 6 bases, with 10 bases between.

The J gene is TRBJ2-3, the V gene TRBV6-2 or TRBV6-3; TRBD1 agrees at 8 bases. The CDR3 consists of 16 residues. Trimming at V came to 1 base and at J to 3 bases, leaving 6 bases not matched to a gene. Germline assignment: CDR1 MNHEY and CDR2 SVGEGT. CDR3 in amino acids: CASSYYSGQGTDTQYF. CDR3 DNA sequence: TGTGCCAGCAGTTACTATTCCGGACAGGGAACAGATACGCAGTATTTT.